This T cell receptor beta chain was identified during a study of shared clonotypes between healthy human individuals. The wider study: Donor composition was two women and three men, aged 18 to 49.

This clone has only one observation. Its specificity is unknown. The CDR3 covers 14 residues. Germline assignment: CDR1 GTSNPN and CDR2 SVGIG (reference sequence). The trim removed 3 bases at V and 2 bases at J, leaving 5 bases unmatched. The table came from immunoSEQ multiplex PCR; TCRdb's copy has only in-frame clones and leaves some out. Of roughly 1,600,000 clones listed, approximately 98.5% are singletons. Findings and caveats of the study: Exclusively blood specimens were collected; tissue repertoires likely differ. Inspection by rarefaction showed sorted-subset sequencing to be incomplete despite large depth.

The V and J genes are TRBV30 and TRBJ2-7; 9 bases map to TRBD1. The sequenced sample consisted of naive CD4+ T cells sorted from blood. Subset described: CD45RA+ positively selected. The TCR was taken from a man aged 25 to 40 in good health. CDR3 DNA sequence: TGTGCCTGGAGGGGACAGGGAATGCCCTACGAGCAGTACTTC. Its translation is CAWRGQGMPYEQYF.